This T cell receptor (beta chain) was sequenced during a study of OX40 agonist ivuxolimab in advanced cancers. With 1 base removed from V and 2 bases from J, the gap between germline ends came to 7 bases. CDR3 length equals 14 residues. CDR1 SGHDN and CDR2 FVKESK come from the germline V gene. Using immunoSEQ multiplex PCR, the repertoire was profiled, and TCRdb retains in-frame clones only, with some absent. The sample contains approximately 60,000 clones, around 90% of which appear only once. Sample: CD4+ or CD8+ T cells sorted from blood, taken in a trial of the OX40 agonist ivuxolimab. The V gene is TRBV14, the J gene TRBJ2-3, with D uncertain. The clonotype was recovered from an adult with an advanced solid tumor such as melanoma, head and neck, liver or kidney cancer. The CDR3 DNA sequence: TGTGCCAGCAGCCAAGGAGTCAACACAGATACGCAGTATTTT. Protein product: CASSQGVNTDTQYF.